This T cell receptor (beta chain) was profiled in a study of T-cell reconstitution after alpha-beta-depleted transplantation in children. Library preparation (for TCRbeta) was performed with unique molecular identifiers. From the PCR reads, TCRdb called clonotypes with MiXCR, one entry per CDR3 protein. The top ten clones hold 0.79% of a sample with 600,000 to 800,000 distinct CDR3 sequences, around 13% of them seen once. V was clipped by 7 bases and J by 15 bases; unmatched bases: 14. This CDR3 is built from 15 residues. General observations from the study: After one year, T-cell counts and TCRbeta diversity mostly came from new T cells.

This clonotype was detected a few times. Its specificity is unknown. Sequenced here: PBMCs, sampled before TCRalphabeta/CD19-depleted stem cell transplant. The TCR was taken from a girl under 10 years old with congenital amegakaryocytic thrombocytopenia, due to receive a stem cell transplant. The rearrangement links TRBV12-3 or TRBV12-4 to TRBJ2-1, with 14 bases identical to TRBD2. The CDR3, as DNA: TGTGCCAGCACTGTTCGGGGACTAGCGGGAGATCTTCGGTTCTTC. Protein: CASTVRGLAGDLRFF.